Listed here are 8 T cell receptor beta chains from one sample, sequenced in a study of blood T cell repertoires in COVID-19. TCRdb keeps only in-frame clones here, not all; method: immunoSEQ multiplex PCR. In the table there are about 55,000 clones, 85% of which are singletons. The specimen was peripheral blood. Every receptor here comes from a human donor in a cohort sampled during active COVID-19.

The rearrangement joins TRBV5-4 to TRBJ2-7, with TRBD1 matching over 10 bases. Germline V gene data show CDR1 as SGHNT and CDR2 as YYREEE (reference sequence). The CDR3 loop spans 14 amino acids. Trimming took 4 bases from V and 2 from J; bases not matched to a gene: 3. CDR3 sequence (DNA): TGTGCCAGCAGCCGGGGACAGGGGACCTACGAGCAGTACTTC. It specifies CASSRGQGTYEQYF.

This clone was counted only a few times. This chain uses TRBV2 with TRBJ2-3, with 13 bases aligning to TRBD2. J was trimmed by 0 bases and V by 3 bases; bases with no gene match: 3. CDR3 size: 17 residues. Germline loops: CDR1 SNHLY, CDR2 FYNNEI. As DNA, the CDR3 is TGTGCCAGCAGTGAGCAGGGACTAGCGGGGAGCACAGATACGCAGTATTTT. It encodes CASSEQGLAGSTDTQYF.

The chain recombines TRBV19 with TRBJ2-1; TRBD2 aligns across 10 bases. Germline CDR1 and CDR2: LNHDA and SQIVND (reference sequence). The CDR3 length is 17 residues. J lost 4 bases, V lost 7 bases, and 13 bases had no gene match. CDR3 DNA: TGTGCCAGTACCCAGCAATCGACTAGCGGGCCGTACAATGAGCAGTTCTTC. Protein product: CASTQQSTSGPYNEQFF. The complete variable domain, with remaining parts taken from reference TRBV19 and TRBJ2-1, reads DGGITQSPKYLFRKEGQNVTLSCEQNLNHDAMYWYRQDPGQGLRLIYYSQIVNDFQKGDIAEGYSVSREKKESFPLTVTSAQKNPTAFYLCASTQQSTSGPYNEQFFGPGTRLTVL.

This chain uses TRBV6-6 with TRBJ2-1; 8 positions agree with TRBD2. CDR1 is MNHNY and CDR2 is SVGAGI in the germline V gene (reference sequence). The CDR3 sequence is 14 residues long. With 2 bases clipped from V and 8 bases from J, the junction kept 5 bases outside the gene matches. The CDR3 is CASSYREGGDEQFF. In DNA, the CDR3 is TGTGCCAGCAGTTACCGGGAGGGTGGTGATGAGCAGTTCTTC.

Here the CDR3 DNA reads TGCGCCAGCAGCCCGATTTCGGTGACAACCTACGAGCAGTACTTC. Residues: CASSPISVTTYEQYF. The V call is TRBV5-1, the J call TRBJ2-7; no reliable D call. In germline, CDR1 is SGHRS, CDR2 YFSETQ. The CDR3 totals 15 residues. Trimming stripped 4 bases from V and 2 bases from J, with 16 bases between.

V and J are TRBV4-2 and TRBJ2-7, with D hard to call. The germline V gene has CDR1 LGHNA and CDR2 YNFKEQ. The CDR3 covers 13 residues. Trimming shortened V by 0 bases and J by 3 bases, and 6 bases separated the two germline ends. CDR3 residues: CASSQDWSYEQYF. Here the CDR3 DNA reads TGTGCCAGCAGCCAAGATTGGAGCTACGAGCAGTACTTC.

This clone was counted only a few times. This chain links TRBV6-5 with TRBJ1-3; D might be TRBD1 (5 bases). V lost 7 bases and J 0 bases, leaving 7 bases between the germline ends. Germline V lookup: CDR1 MNHEY, CDR2 SVGAGI. CDR3 length: 13 residues. CDR3: CASMTVSGNTIYF. The CDR3 nucleotides read TGTGCCAGCATGACAGTCTCTGGAAACACCATATATTTT.

CDR3 coding DNA: TGTGCCAGCAGACCGGGACAGGGGTATGAAAAACTGTTTTTT. Translation: CASRPGQGYEKLFF. J is TRBJ1-4 and V is TRBV2; 10 bases fit TRBD1. This CDR3 comprises 14 residues. Germline CDR1 is SNHLY and CDR2 is FYNNEI. V dropped 6 bases and J dropped 6; count of bases not matched to a gene: 4.